The sequence of this T cell receptor (beta chain) was determined in a study of blood T cells in healthy people across ages. The study's findings and limits: Fewer expanded clones and more diversity marked long-lived versus aged donors.

Per sample, at least 5 micrograms of total RNA were extracted. This clonotype was detected ten times or more. Antigen: not known. A second PCR, run for about 7 to 11 cycles, used a sample-barcoded 5' primer plus a J-beta primer mix. A template-switch adaptor with 12 random nucleotides tagged each cDNA molecule. Paired-end reads containing CDR3 totaled no fewer than 2.5 million for each sample. TCRdb re-derived calls from the 5' RACE reads in MiXCR, one entry per CDR3 protein. The sample lists hundreds of thousands of distinct CDR3 sequences; around 21% were seen once. V was clipped by 5 bases and J by 13 bases, with 17 bases between them. The CDR3 runs 12 residues. The germline gives CDR1 MNHEY, CDR2 SVGEGT.

This clonotype was sampled from a man between 70 and 80 years old in good health. Sequenced material: blood. The chain joins TRBV6-2 or TRBV6-3 to TRBJ1-2; D gene ambiguous. CDR3 region: CASSLVRVPGTF. CDR3 nucleotide sequence: TGTGCCAGCAGTCTCGTCCGTGTACCCGGCACCTTC.